This section outlines one T cell receptor beta chain sequence together with its context. This clonotype has more than one count but fewer than ten. This clone's antigen is unknown. No clone much larger than this one lies a single base away; base qualities are absent. Taken with the paper, the label for treatment or condition translates to: in vitro stimulation with specific CMV peptide epitopes to enrich CMV-specific T cells. For CDR1 and CDR2, the germline V gene lists SGHTA and FQGNSA. Trimmed from V: 6 bases; trimmed from J: 4 bases; junction bases lacking a gene match: 10. Inclusive of the bounding cysteine and phenylalanine, the CDR3 is 15 residues long. Only the CDR3 portion is preserved as DNA: 45 bases, with reading frame beginning at the first base. The data derive from a study of T cell repertoires in cytomegalovirus infection (dated by TCRdb to 2018 to 2020). Background for the entire study: Recently identified HLA-C-restricted CMV epitopes, whose presentation resists viral immunomodulation, were targeted by peptide stimulations together with well-studied HLA-B-restricted epitopes. Because public TCR beta signatures pointed to carriage of CMV infection together with the matching HLA type, the HLA type of each donor mattered for the analysis. The investigation overall reported the following: The ex vivo response was dominated by HLA-C-restricted CMV-specific TCR beta clonotypes, and the single most frequent clonotype in two of eight donors was supplied by these HLA-C-restricted clonotypes. Carriers of CMV infection plus the relevant HLA type were discriminated by the cumulative frequency of public TCR beta family members in the study cohort and in an independent roughly 400-donor cohort.

The reads were generated on an Illumina HiSeq 1500. TCRdb trimmed the raw reads at Q25, called clones with MiXCR and kept productive beta chains. Identical CDR3 protein sequences are pooled into one entry, listed with their most common genes and DNA. Across this sample there are some 320,000 distinct CDR3 sequences, with 25% to 35% seen only once. Approximately 20% of the sample comes from the top ten. Material: cultured PBMCs, obtained from culture after CMV antigen stimulation. The chain is assembled from TRBV7-2 and TRBJ1-2; TRBD1 matches 8 bases in the middle. The sequence came from a human donor in good health (CMV status not recorded). Some clones in this sample may be carry-over from other donors' samples. The sequenced DNA: TGTGCCAGCAGTTTCCGGGACAGGTCCTTCTATGGCTACACCTTC. Translated, it reads CASSFRDRSFYGYTF.